Detailed here is one T cell receptor beta chain. Its antigen is undetermined. TCRdb passed the 5' RACE reads through MiXCR, listing each CDR3 protein once. The data contain 340,000 or so distinct CDR3 sequences, roughly 15% of them singletons. This sample stems from a study of CD8 T cells in ankylosing spondylitis. Germline values: CDR1 SGHRS, CDR2 YFSETQ. V was pared by 4 bases and J by 2 bases, with 15 bases between. This CDR3 has 16 residues. Findings and caveats of the study: Previously reported in reactive arthritis synovial fluid and blood were some of the motif variants. A CD8+ phenotype characterized the disease-linked clones, which were relatively rare in peripheral blood.

The chain couples TRBV5-1 to TRBJ2-2; D possibly uses TRBD1 or TRBD2 (6 bases each). Sequenced input: blood, either unsorted or a sorted T cell fraction (not recorded which). The sequence was collected from a male donor with ankylosing spondylitis or in good health (not recorded which). The CDR3 DNA reads as TGCGCCAGCAGCCTGGGGGGCAGGTCAAACACCGGGGAGCTGTTTTTT. Amino acid sequence: CASSLGGRSNTGELFF.